Reported below is one T cell receptor beta chain. These data originate in a study of cytomegalovirus exposure and HLA in healthy donors. J was trimmed by 9 bases and V by 0 bases; bases with no gene match: 7. The length of the CDR3 is 16 residues. Germline loops: CDR1 LNHDA, CDR2 SQIVND (reference sequence). With 60 Vbeta and 13 Jbeta primers, the PCR was carried out. Method: immunoSEQ multiplex PCR; TCRdb's copy keeps in-frame clones and lacks some. The sample yields around 150,000 clones, over 80% seen once. Sequencing was performed on PBMCs. The gene calls are TRBV19 and TRBJ1-6; 8 nucleotides match TRBD1. The sequence derives from a man in his forties or fifties in good health and CMV-seropositive. The CDR3 protein is CASSIEPPGGLSPLHF. In DNA, the CDR3 is TGTGCCAGTAGTATAGAACCCCCAGGGGGCCTTTCACCCCTCCACTTT.